The 5 T cell receptor beta chains listed next were all sequenced from one sample in a study of T cell repertoires in cytomegalovirus infection. TCRdb reprocessed the reads with MiXCR, giving one entry per CDR3 protein. The sample shows around 210,000 distinct CDR3 sequences, approximately 7% of them seen only once. The material sequenced was PBMCs. The source is a human donor in good health (CMV status not recorded). Some clones in this sample may be carry-over from other donors' samples.

The table lists this clonotype with many counts. This chain joins TRBV5-6 and TRBJ1-6, with a possible D match to TRBD1 (5 bases). Germline CDR1 SGHDT, CDR2 YYEEEE. Trimming took off 0 bases at V and 2 bases at J, with 15 bases between the two ends. CDR3 size: 18 residues. CDR3 DNA: TGTGCCAGCAGCTTGGGATGGGGACTAAGAACCTATAATTCACCCCTCCACTTT. Protein: CASSLGWGLRTYNSPLHF.

This clonotype was counted many times. J is TRBJ2-7 and V is TRBV6-2 or TRBV6-3; 8 bases are a match to TRBD1. The trim removed 11 bases at V and 5 bases at J, leaving 8 bases unmatched. The CDR3 runs 12 residues. Looked up from germline, CDR1 is MNHEY and CDR2 is SVGEGT. Here the CDR3 DNA reads TGTGCCTGTCGACAGGGGTTCGACGAGCAGTACTTC. Its protein is CACRQGFDEQYF.

This clonotype occurred many times. V and J are TRBV20-1 and TRBJ2-1; 9 positions agree with TRBD1. CDR3 length: 13 amino acids. With V trimmed by 6 bases and J by 9 bases, 9 bases remained unmatched. Germline assignment: CDR1 DFQATT and CDR2 SNEGSKA (reference sequence). For the CDR3, the DNA is TGCAGTGCCAGGGGACAGGGACACCTTGAGCAGTTCTTC. Its protein is CSARGQGHLEQFF.

This clonotype was counted many times. The chain combines TRBV7-8 with TRBJ2-7; D perhaps matches TRBD1 (5 bases). The V gene lost 1 base and the J gene lost 1 base, with 8 bases spanning the gap. The CDR3 is 14 residues long. Germline V gives CDR1 SGHVS, CDR2 FQNEAQ. The CDR3 loop is CASSLGQSSYEQYF. The CDR3 region has the DNA TGTGCCAGCAGCTTAGGACAGTCTTCCTACGAGCAGTACTTC.

This clonotype was detected many times. The rearrangement links TRBV5-1 to TRBJ1-2; 9 bases fit TRBD1. The CDR3 runs to 15 residues. Germline values: CDR1 SGHRS, CDR2 YFSETQ. The trim removed 4 bases at V and 4 bases at J, leaving 8 bases unmatched. CDR3 sequence (DNA): TGCGCCAGCAGCCCCGGACAGGGGATTAGCTATGGCTACACCTTC. This encodes CASSPGQGISYGYTF.